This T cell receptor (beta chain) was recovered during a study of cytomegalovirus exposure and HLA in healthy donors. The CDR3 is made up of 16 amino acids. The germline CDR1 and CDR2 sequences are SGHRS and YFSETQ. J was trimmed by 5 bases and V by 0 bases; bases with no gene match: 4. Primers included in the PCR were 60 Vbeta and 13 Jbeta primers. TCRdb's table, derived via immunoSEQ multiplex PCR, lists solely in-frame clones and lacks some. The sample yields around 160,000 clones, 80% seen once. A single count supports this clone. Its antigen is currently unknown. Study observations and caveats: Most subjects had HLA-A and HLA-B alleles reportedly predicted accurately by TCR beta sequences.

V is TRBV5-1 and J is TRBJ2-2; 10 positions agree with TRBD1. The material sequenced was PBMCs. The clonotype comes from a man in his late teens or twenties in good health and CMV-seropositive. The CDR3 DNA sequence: TGCGCCAGCAGCTTGGGGGACAGGGGTTATACCGGGGAGCTGTTTTTT. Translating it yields CASSLGDRGYTGELFF.